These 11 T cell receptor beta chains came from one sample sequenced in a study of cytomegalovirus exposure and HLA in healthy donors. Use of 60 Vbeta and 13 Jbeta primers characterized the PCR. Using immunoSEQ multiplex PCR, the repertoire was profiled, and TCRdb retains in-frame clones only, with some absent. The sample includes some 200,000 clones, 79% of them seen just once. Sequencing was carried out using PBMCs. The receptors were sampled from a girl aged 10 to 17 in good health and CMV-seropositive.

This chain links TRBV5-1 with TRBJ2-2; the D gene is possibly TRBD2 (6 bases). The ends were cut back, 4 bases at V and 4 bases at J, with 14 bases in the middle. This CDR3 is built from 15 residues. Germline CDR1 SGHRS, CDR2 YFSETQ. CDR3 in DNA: TGCGCCAGCAGCCCTCGATCGGGGGTCACCGGGGAGCTGTTTTTT. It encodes CASSPRSGVTGELFF.

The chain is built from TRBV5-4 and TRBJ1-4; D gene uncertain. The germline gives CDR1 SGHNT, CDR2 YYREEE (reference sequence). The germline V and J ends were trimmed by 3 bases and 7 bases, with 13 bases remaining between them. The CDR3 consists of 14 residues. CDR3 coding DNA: TGTGCCAGCAGCTCCTCGGGGTCAGGTGAAAAACTGTTTTTT. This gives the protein CASSSSGSGEKLFF.

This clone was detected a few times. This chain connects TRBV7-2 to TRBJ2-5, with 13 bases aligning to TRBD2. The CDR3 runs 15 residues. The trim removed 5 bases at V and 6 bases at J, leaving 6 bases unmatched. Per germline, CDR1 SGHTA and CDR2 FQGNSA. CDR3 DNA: TGTGCCAGCAGCCCCAGGACTAGCGGGGGAAAGACCCAGTACTTC. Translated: CASSPRTSGGKTQYF.

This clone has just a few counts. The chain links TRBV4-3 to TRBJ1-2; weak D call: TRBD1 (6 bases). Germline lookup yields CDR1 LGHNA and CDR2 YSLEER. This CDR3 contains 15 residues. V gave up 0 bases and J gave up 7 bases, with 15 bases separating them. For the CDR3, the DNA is TGCGCCAGCAGCCAAGATCGGACAGAAGGTTTTGGCTACACCTTC. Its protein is CASSQDRTEGFGYTF.

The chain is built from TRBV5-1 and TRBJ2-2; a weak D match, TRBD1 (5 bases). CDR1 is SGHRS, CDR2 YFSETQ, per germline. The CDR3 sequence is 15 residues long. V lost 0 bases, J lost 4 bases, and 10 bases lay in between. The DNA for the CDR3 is TGCGCCAGCAGCTTGGCTAGGGGTTTCACCGGGGAGCTGTTTTTT. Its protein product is CASSLARGFTGELFF.

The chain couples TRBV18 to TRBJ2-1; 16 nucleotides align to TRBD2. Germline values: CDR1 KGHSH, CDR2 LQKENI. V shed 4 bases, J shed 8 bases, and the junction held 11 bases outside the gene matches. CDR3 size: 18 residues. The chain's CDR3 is CASSLTRGTSGGAYEQFF. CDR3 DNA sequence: TGTGCCAGCTCACTCACGCGGGGGACTAGCGGGGGGGCCTATGAGCAGTTCTTC. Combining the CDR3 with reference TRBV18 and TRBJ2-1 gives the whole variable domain NAGVMQNPRHLVRRRGQEARLRCSPMKGHSHVYWYRQLPEEGLKFMVYLQKENIIDESGMPKERFSAEFPKEGPSILRIQQVVRGDSAAYFCASSLTRGTSGGAYEQFFGPGTRLTVL.

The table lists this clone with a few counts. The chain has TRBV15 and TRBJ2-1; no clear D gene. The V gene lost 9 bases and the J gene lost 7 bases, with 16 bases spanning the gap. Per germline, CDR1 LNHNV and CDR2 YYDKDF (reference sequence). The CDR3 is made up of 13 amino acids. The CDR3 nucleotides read TGTGCCACATCTCTGCCAGGCCAGAATGAGCAGTTCTTC. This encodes CATSLPGQNEQFF.

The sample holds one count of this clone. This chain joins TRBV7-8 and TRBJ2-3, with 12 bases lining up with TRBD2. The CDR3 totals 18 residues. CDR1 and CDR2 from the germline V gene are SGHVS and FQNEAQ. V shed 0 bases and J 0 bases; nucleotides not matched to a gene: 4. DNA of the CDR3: TGTGCCAGCAGCTTAGCGACTAGCGGGGGTATAAGCACAGATACGCAGTATTTT. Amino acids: CASSLATSGGISTDTQYF.

Written as DNA, the CDR3 is TGTGCCAGCAGCATGACAGGGGTGCACGACTATGGCTACACCTTC. Amino acid sequence: CASSMTGVHDYGYTF. The V and J genes are TRBV7-9 and TRBJ1-2, with 8 bases lining up with TRBD1. J gave up 3 bases and V 5 bases, and 8 bases lay outside the gene matches. The V gene's germline CDR1 is SEHNR and CDR2 FQNEAQ (reference sequence). CDR3 size: 15 residues.

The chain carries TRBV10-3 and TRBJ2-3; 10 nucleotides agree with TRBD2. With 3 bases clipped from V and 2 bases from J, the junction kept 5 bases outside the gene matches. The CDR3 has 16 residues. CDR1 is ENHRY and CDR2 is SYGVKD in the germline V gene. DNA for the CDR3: TGTGCCATCAGTGACTCGCTAGCGGGGGACACAGATACGCAGTATTTT. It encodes CAISDSLAGDTDTQYF.

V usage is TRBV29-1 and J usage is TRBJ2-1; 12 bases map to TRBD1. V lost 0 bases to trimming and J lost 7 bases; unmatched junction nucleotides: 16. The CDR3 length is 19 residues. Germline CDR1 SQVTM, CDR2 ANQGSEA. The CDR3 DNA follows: TGCAGCGTTGAAGATCTCGGCGGCGCTGGGACAGGGGGCTTGAATGAGCAGTTCTTC. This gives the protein CSVEDLGGAGTGGLNEQFF.